This T cell receptor beta chain was captured in a study of blood T cell repertoires in COVID-19. The assay was immunoSEQ multiplex PCR, and TCRdb's table has in-frame clones only and misses some. Among around 250,000 clones, around 83% were seen once, and the ten largest hold around 6%. This CDR3 has 12 residues. The germline V gene has CDR1 WSHSY and CDR2 SAAADI. V was pared by 2 bases and J by 6 bases, with 4 bases between. The chain couples TRBV10-2 to TRBJ2-2; D is unresolved. The sequenced sample was peripheral blood. The sequence came from a man older than 75 with acute or convalescent COVID-19. For the CDR3, the DNA is TGCGCCAGCAGTGAGGCGGCCGGGGAGCTGTTTTTT. It codes for CASSEAAGELFF.